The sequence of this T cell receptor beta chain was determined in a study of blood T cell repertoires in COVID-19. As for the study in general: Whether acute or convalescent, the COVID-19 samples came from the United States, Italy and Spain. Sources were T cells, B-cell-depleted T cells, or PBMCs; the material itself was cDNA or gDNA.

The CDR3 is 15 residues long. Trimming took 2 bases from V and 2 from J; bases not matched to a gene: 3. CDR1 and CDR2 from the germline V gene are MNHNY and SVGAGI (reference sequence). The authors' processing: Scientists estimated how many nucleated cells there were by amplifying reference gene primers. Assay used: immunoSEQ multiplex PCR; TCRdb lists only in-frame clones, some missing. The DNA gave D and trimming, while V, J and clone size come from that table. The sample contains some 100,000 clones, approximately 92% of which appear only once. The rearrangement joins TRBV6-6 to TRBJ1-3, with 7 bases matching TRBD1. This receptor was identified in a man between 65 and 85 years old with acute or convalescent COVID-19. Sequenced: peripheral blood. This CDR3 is CASSYIDRAGNTIYF. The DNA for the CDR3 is TGTGCCAGCAGTTACATAGACAGGGCTGGAAACACCATATATTTT.